This T cell receptor beta chain was recorded in a study of CD4 T cells in lung cancer (dated by TCRdb to between 2018 and 2021). Looking at the study overall: In the study, blood T cells of NSCLC patients were screened for responses to candidate mutation-encoded neoepitopes, and neoantigen-specific CD4+ T-cell clones and TCRs were isolated. Tumor and non-adjacent lung tissue were obtained from a few patients undergoing curative-intent resections for stage I-III non-small cell lung cancer. Aged 60 to 69 when blood was donated, the resected patients, most of whom were former smokers, had either lung adenocarcinoma or squamous cell carcinoma. Before blood donation, patients had received treatments including platinum chemotherapy, and some received nivolumab or pembrolizumab. Deep sequencing of TCRB was used to follow the frequency of neoantigen-specific clonotypes in tumor resections, non-adjacent lung and cultured T-cell products. Paper-wide results and their limitations: Some responses derived from blood might reflect in vitro priming of naive T cells or cross-reactivity instead of memory responses to the cancer.

The CDR1 and CDR2 encoded by the germline V gene (reference sequence) are LNHDA and SQIVND. Here V drops 8 bases and J drops 9 bases, and the junction holds 11 bases not matched to any gene. The CDR3 numbers 13 residues from cysteine through phenylalanine. The entry retains the CDR3 DNA only, 39 bases that are in frame from base 1. Library creation used the immunoSEQ multiplex PCR assay. Qiagen DNeasy or QIAamp micro DNA kits were used to isolate DNA, and the Adaptive Biotechnology human TCRB sequencing kit was used to sequence TCRB. TCRB libraries were sequenced on an Illumina MiSeq. The paper's processing steps were these. The kit provider's software was used to analyze TCRB sequence data, and Fisher's exact test was used to test clonotype templates for tumor enrichment. TCRdb mirrors the immuneACCESS table, restricted to in-frame sequences. Some clones are absent from its copies; in checked studies, under half trace to an unresolved V gene, and the reason for the others is unknown. D and trimming come from the DNA, and the V and J calls and clone size come from that table. The sample has roughly 5,200 clones on record, 70% to 85% of them singletons. About 17% of the sample is taken by the ten largest.

Notes on this clone: Its antigen has not been determined. No base qualities exist here, and no much larger clone lies one base off it.

The material sequenced was lung tumor tissue. This clonotype was obtained from a man aged 60-69 years with non-small cell lung cancer. The chain employs TRBV19 and TRBJ1-2; TRBD1 fits 8 bases in the junction. Here is the DNA: TGTGCCAGTCGGCTTGGACAGGGAGGCAGCTACACCTTC. Its product reads: CASRLGQGGSYTF.